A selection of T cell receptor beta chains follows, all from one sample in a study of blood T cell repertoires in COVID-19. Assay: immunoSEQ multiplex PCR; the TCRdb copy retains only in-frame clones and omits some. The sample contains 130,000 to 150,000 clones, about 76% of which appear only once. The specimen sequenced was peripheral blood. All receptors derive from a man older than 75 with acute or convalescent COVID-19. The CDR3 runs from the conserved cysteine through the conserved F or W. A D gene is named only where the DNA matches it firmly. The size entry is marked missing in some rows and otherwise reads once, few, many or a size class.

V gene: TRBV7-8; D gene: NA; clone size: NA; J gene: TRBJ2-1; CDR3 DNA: TGTGCCAGCAGCTCCTACTATGAGCAGTTCTTC; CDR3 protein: CASSSYYEQFF
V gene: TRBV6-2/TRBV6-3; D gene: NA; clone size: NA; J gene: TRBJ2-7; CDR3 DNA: TGTGCCAGCAGTTACCGAGTTTACGAGCAGTACTTC; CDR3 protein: CASSYRVYEQYF
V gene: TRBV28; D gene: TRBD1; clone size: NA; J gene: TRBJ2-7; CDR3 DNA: TGTGCCAGCATCCGAACAGGGGAGAGCTACGAGCAGTACTTC; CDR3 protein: CASIRTGESYEQYF
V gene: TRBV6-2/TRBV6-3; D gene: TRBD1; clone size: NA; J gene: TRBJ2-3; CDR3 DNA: TGTGCCAGCAGTTACCGGGACAGCCGCACAGATACGCAGTATTTT; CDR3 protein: CASSYRDSRTDTQYF
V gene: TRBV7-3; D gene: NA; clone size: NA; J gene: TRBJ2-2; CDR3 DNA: TGTGCCAGCAGAGGAGACGGGGAGCTGTTTTTT; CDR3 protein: CASRGDGELFF
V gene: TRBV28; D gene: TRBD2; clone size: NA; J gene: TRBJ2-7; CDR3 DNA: TGTGCCAGCAGTCCCGGACTAGCGGGCTCATACGAGCAGTACTTC; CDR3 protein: CASSPGLAGSYEQYF
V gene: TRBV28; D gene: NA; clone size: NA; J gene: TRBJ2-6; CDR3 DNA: TGTGCCAGCAGTTTAGTCCGCTCTGGGGCCAACGTCCTGACTTTC; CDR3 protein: CASSLVRSGANVLTF
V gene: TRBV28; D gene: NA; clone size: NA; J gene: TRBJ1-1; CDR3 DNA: TGTGCCAGCAGTAGGAGGATGAACACTGAAGCTTTCTTT; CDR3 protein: CASSRRMNTEAFF
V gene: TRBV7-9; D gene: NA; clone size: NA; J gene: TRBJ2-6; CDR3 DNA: TGTGCCAGCAGCTTTTCGAGAATCTCTGGGGCCAACGTCCTGACTTTC; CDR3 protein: CASSFSRISGANVLTF
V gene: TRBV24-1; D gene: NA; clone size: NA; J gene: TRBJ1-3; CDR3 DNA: TGTGCCACCAGTCAAAACCCCTCTACCCTCTCTGGAAACACCATATATTTT; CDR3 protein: CATSQNPSTLSGNTIYF
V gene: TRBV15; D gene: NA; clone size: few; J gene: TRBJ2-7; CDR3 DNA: TGTGCCACCCAGGGATCCCAGTCCTACGAGCAGTACTTC; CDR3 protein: CATQGSQSYEQYF
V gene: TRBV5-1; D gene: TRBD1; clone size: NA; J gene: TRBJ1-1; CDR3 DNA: TGCGCCAGCAGCCCTGACAGGGGTGGCACTGAAGCTTTCTTT; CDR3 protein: CASSPDRGGTEAFF
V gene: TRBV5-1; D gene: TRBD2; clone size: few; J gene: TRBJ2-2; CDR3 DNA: TGCGCCAGCGGTCCGGGACTAGCGGGGACCGGGGAGCTGTTTTTT; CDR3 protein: CASGPGLAGTGELFF
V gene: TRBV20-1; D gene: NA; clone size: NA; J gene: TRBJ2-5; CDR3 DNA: TGCAGTGCATGGGGCGAGGAGACCCAGTACTTC; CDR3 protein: CSAWGEETQYF
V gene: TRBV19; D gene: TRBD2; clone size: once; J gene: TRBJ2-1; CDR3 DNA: TGTGCCAGCTCGGGGCGGGGGGCCAGCTCCTACAATGAGCAGTTCTTC; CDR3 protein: CASSGRGASSYNEQFF
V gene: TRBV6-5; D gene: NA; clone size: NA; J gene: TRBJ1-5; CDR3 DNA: TGTGCCAGCAGCTACCCCAAGGAGCAGCCCCAGCATTTT; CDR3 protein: CASSYPKEQPQHF
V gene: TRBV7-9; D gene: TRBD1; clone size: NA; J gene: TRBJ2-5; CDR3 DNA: TGTGCCAGCAGCTTGGGGACAGCCCAAGAGACCCAGTACTTC; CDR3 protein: CASSLGTAQETQYF
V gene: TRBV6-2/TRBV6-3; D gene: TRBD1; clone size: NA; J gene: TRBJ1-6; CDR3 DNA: TGTGCCAGCAGCCCCGGACAGGGACTCCACTTT; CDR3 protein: CASSPGQGLHF
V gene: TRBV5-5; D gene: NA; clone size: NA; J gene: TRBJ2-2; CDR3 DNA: TGTGCCAGCAGCAGGGTGGTGAGACTGACTATGGGGAACACCGGGGAGCTGTTTTTT; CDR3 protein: CASSRVVRLTMGNTGELFF
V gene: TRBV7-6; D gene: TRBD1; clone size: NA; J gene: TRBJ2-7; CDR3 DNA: TGTGCCAGCACTCTCTCCGGGACAGGGGGCGACGAGCAGTACTTC; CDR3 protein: CASTLSGTGGDEQYF
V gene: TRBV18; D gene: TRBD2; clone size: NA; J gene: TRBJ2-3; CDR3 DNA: TGTGCCAGCTCACCACCGGCGGGGGGGCTCACAGATACGCAGTATTTT; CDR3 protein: CASSPPAGGLTDTQYF
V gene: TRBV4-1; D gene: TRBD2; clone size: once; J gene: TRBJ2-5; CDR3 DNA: TGCGCCAGCAGCCAAGATTTAGCGGGGAGGGAGACCCAGTACTTC; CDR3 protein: CASSQDLAGRETQYF